This TCR beta chain was sequenced in a study of blood T cell repertoires in COVID-19. V was pared by 5 bases and J by 0 bases, with 8 bases between. The CDR3 totals 14 residues. Germline CDR1 reads MDHEN; CDR2 reads SYDVKM. Some clones are missing from TCRdb's copy, which holds only in-frame ones; the method was immunoSEQ multiplex PCR. The table includes fewer than 500,000 clones, nearly 90% detected once. This clonotype was sampled from a young woman with acute COVID-19. Sequenced sample: PBMCs or T cells enriched from blood (not recorded which). The chain has TRBV28 and TRBJ1-3; a possible D gene is TRBD1 (5 bases). This CDR3 reads CASSDRDSGNTIYF. The CDR3 DNA sequence: TGTGCCAGCAGTGACAGAGACTCTGGAAACACCATATATTTT.